Listed here is a single T cell receptor beta chain. TCRdb keeps only in-frame clones here, not all; method: immunoSEQ multiplex PCR. The sample consists of about 30,000 clones, around 90% of them appearing once. The record originates from a study of blood T cell repertoires in COVID-19. CDR1 MNHEY and CDR2 SVGAGI come from the germline V gene. The CDR3 runs 16 residues. The V end was cut by 2 bases, the J end by 3 bases, with 16 bases between. The chain employs TRBV6-5 and TRBJ1-2; possibly TRBD1 for D (6 bases). The sequence was obtained from a man in his fifties or sixties with active COVID-19. Specimen: peripheral blood. This chain's CDR3 is CASSYTTGSADYGYTF. CDR3 coding DNA: TGTGCCAGCAGTTACACCACAGGGTCGGCTGACTATGGCTACACCTTC.